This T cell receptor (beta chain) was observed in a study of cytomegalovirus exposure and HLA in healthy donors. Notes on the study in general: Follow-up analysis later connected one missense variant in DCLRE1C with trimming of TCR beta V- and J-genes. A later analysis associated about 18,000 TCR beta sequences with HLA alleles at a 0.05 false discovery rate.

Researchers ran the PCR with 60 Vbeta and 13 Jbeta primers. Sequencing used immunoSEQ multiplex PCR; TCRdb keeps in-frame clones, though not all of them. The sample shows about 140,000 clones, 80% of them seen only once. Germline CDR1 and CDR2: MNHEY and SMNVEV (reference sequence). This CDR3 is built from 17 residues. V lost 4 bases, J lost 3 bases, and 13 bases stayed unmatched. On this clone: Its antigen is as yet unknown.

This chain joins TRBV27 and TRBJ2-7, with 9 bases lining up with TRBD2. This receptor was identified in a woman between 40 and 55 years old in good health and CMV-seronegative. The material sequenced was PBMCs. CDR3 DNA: TGTGCCAGCAGTTCACCCCATAGCGGGAGTATACGCTACGAGCAGTACTTC. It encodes CASSSPHSGSIRYEQYF.